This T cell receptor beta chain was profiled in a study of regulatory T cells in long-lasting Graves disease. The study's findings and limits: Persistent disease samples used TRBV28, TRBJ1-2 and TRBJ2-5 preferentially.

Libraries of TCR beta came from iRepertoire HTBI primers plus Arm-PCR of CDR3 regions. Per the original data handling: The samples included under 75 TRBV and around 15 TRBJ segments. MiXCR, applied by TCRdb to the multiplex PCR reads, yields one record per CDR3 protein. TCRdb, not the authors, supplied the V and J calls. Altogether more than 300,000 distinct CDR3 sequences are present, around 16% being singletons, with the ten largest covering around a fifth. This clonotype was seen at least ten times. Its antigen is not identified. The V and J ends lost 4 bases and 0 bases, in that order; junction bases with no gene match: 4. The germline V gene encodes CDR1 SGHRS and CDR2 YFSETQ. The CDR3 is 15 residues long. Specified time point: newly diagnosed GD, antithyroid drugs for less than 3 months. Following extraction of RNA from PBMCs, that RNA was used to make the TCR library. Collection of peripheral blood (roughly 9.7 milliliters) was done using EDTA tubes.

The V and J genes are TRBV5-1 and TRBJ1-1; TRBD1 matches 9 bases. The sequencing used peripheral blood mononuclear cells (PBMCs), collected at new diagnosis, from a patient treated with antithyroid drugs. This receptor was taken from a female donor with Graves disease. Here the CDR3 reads CASSEQGAMNTEAFF. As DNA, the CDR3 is TGCGCCAGCAGCGAACAGGGGGCGATGAACACTGAAGCTTTCTTT.